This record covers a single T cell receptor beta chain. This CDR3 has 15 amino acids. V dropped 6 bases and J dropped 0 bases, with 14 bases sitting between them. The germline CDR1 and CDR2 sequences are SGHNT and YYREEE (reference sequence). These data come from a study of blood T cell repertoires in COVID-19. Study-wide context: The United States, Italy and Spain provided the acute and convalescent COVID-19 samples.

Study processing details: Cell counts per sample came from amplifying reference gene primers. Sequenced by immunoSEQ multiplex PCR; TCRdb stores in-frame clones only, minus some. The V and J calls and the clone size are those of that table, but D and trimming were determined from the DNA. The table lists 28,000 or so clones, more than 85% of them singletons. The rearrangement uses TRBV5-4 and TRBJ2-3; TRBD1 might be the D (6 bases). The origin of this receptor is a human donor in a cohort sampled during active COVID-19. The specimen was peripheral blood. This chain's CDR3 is CASTSRQASTDTQYF. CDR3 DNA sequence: TGTGCCAGCACGAGCCGACAGGCAAGCACAGATACGCAGTATTTT.